This T cell receptor beta chain emerged from a study of Graves' ophthalmopathy and Graves' hyperthyroidism. The authors amplified TCR beta CDR3 regions from RNA transcripts. RT-PCR in the first round used HTBI primers; a second-round multiplex PCR followed. MiXCR was run by TCRdb on the multiplex PCR reads, yielding one entry per CDR3 protein. The sample holds fewer than 350,000 distinct CDR3 sequences, about a sixth seen once. The sample holds many counts of this clonotype. Other autoimmune diseases, uncontrolled infections, pregnancy or lactation excluded patients from enrollment. CDR1 is MNHEY, CDR2 SMNVEV, per germline (reference sequence). This CDR3 is built from 13 residues. V dropped 6 bases and J dropped 2 bases, with 11 bases sitting between them.

The rearrangement joins TRBV27 to TRBJ2-7; D call uncertain. Sequenced material: peripheral blood. This sequence originates from an adult man with Graves' ophthalmopathy. The CDR3 DNA is TGTGCCAGCAGCCGCAGCTTGCCCTACGAGCAGTACTTC. Its protein product is CASSRSLPYEQYF.